This entry lists 16 T cell receptor beta chains sequenced from one sample in a study of blood T cell repertoires in COVID-19. Data came from immunoSEQ multiplex PCR; TCRdb stores just in-frame clones and leaves some out. The sample has over 25,000 clones; around nine tenths are singletons. The sample consisted of peripheral blood. These receptors were collected from a human donor in a cohort sampled during active COVID-19. The donor label of this sample is uncertain.

The rearrangement uses TRBV19 and TRBJ1-1; D uncertain. This CDR3 region has 16 residues. Deletions cut 4 bases from V and 0 bases from J, with 15 bases between. Germline loops: CDR1 LNHDA, CDR2 SQIVND (reference sequence). The DNA for the CDR3 is TGTGCCAGTAGTAATAGAAACGGCAGGCTGAACACTGAAGCTTTCTTT. It is translated as CASSNRNGRLNTEAFF.

Notes on this clone: A junction end diverges from the germline sequence, so it may reflect a read error. V gene TRBV5-1 combines with J gene TRBJ2-7; TRBD1 matches 9 bases. The CDR3 contains 14 residues. Germline-derived CDR1 and CDR2 are SGHRS and YFSETQ. CDR3 protein: CASSSTGGSHEQYF. DNA of the CDR3: TGCGCCAGCAGCTCTACAGGGGGCTCCCACGAGCAGTACTTC.

This sequence joins TRBV18 and TRBJ2-5, with TRBD2 matching over 13 bases. The V gene end was trimmed by 3 bases and the J gene end by 4 bases; junction bases not matched to a gene: 8. Germline assignment: CDR1 KGHSH and CDR2 LQKENI. The CDR3 has 17 residues. For the CDR3, the DNA is TGTGCCAGCTCACCGTGGACTAGCGGGAGAGGTCTAGAGACCCAGTACTTC. This translates into CASSPWTSGRGLETQYF.

The chain is built from TRBV2 and TRBJ2-1; 13 bases align to TRBD2. The trim removed 9 bases at V and 5 bases at J, leaving 7 bases unmatched. This CDR3 has 15 residues. Germline CDR1 and CDR2: SNHLY and FYNNEI. The CDR3 DNA reads as TGTGCCAGTTCTGGGACTAGCGGGACTCACAATGAGCAGTTCTTC. Residues: CASSGTSGTHNEQFF.

This chain connects TRBV5-1 to TRBJ2-5, with D unresolved. CDR1 is SGHRS and CDR2 is YFSETQ in the germline V gene. V lost 0 bases to trimming and J lost 3 bases, with 9 bases between them. The CDR3 spans 14 residues. The CDR3 DNA is TGCGCCAGCAGCTTGGGAGGCCCTAAAGAGACCCAGTACTTC. Protein sequence: CASSLGGPKETQYF. Full variable domain (outside the CDR3, taken from reference TRBV5-1 and TRBJ2-5): KAGVTQTPRYLIKTRGQQVTLSCSPISGHRSVSWYQQTPGQGLQFLFEYFSETQRNKGNFPGRFSGRQFSNSRSEMNVSTLELGDSALYLCASSLGGPKETQYFGPGTRLLVL.

J is TRBJ1-3 and V is TRBV15, with 8 bases matching TRBD1. The V gene end was trimmed by 5 bases and the J gene end by 3 bases; junction bases not matched to a gene: 6. In germline, CDR1 is LNHNV, CDR2 YYDKDF (reference sequence). The length of the CDR3 is 15 residues. The CDR3 nucleotides are TGTGCCACCAGCCCAAAGACAGGGGTTGGAAACACCATATATTTT. Translated: CATSPKTGVGNTIYF.

This chain connects TRBV28 to TRBJ2-1, with 7 nucleotides matching TRBD1. In germline, CDR1 is MDHEN, CDR2 SYDVKM. CDR3 length equals 14 residues. The V and J ends lost 3 bases and 5 bases, in that order; junction bases with no gene match: 4. This chain's CDR3 is CASSFTGDNNEQFF. CDR3 in DNA: TGTGCCAGCAGTTTCACAGGGGACAACAATGAGCAGTTCTTC.

CDR3 loop: CASSQSSGSSDEQYF. The CDR3 DNA reads as TGTGCCAGCAGCCAATCTAGCGGGAGTTCCGACGAGCAGTACTTC. J is TRBJ2-7 and V is TRBV4-2; TRBD2 aligns across 10 bases. Germline CDR1 and CDR2: LGHNA and YNFKEQ. The junction had 6 bases not matched to a gene; V was cut back by 2 bases and J by 5 bases. This CDR3 comprises 15 residues.

The J gene is TRBJ1-3, the V gene TRBV18, with D hard to call. Trimming cost V 2 bases and J 0 bases, with 11 bases left between them. Per germline, CDR1 KGHSH and CDR2 LQKENI. This CDR3 comprises 16 residues. The CDR3 loop is CASSPSLMSSGNTIYF. The DNA for the CDR3 is TGTGCCAGCTCACCATCCCTTATGAGCTCTGGAAACACCATATATTTT.

In DNA form, the CDR3 reads TGTGCCAGCAGCCCGAGACGAGGTGAAGATACGCAGTATTTT. Translated, it gives CASSPRRGEDTQYF. The chain combines TRBV9 with TRBJ2-3; no clear D gene. Germline CDR1 is SGDLS and CDR2 is YYNGEE. The CDR3 loop spans 14 amino acids. V gave up 4 bases and J gave up 5 bases, with 14 bases separating them.

The chain links TRBV28 to TRBJ1-2; D gene uncertain. The ends were cut back, 9 bases at V and 8 bases at J, with 19 bases in the middle. The CDR3 has 13 residues. Germline assignment: CDR1 MDHEN and CDR2 SYDVKM. The CDR3, as DNA: TGTGCCAGTAACGGACGACGGGGAGGGGGCTACACCTTC. Translating it yields CASNGRRGGGYTF.

This clone appeared a few times. The chain joins TRBV7-3 to TRBJ2-2; 11 bases fit TRBD1. Per the germline V gene, CDR1 is SGHTA and CDR2 is FQGTGA. CDR3 length: 16 amino acids. Unmatched junction bases numbered 4, after V lost 0 bases and J lost 7 bases. The CDR3 region is CASSLTYGTGGGELFF. The CDR3 bases are TGTGCCAGCAGCTTAACGTACGGGACAGGGGGCGGGGAGCTGTTTTTT.

The chain carries TRBV7-9 and TRBJ2-3; 11 bases agree with TRBD2. The ends lost 4 bases at V and 8 bases at J; junction bases unmatched: 11. Germline lookup yields CDR1 SEHNR and CDR2 FQNEAQ (reference sequence). This CDR3 has 16 residues. This CDR3 is CASSSTSGRTRGTQYF. CDR3 sequence (DNA): TGTGCCAGCAGCTCCACTAGCGGGAGAACTCGCGGTACGCAGTATTTT.

The chain joins TRBV5-1 to TRBJ1-1, with unresolved D. Trimming removed 5 bases at V and 2 bases at J, with 10 bases between. Germline loops: CDR1 SGHRS, CDR2 YFSETQ. The CDR3 is made up of 13 amino acids. CDR3 coding DNA: TGCGCCAGCAGTACACAGATAAACACTGAAGCTTTCTTT. Its translation is CASSTQINTEAFF.

The rearrangement joins TRBV5-1 to TRBJ2-1; 10 positions match TRBD2. The ends lost 0 bases at V and 3 bases at J; junction bases unmatched: 0. Germline V gene sequence: CDR1 SGHRS, CDR2 YFSETQ. CDR3 length: 15 residues. CDR3 region: CASSLASGSYNEQFF. The CDR3 DNA sequence: TGCGCCAGCAGCTTGGCTAGCGGGAGCTACAATGAGCAGTTCTTC.

V is TRBV24-1 and J is TRBJ1-1; D not certain. The V and J ends lost 4 bases and 7 bases respectively, with 6 bases between them. CDR3 size: 11 residues. Germline V gives CDR1 KGHDR, CDR2 SFDVKD. DNA for the CDR3: TGTGCCACCAGTGAGTACGGTGAAGCTTTCTTT. Translation gives CATSEYGEAFF.